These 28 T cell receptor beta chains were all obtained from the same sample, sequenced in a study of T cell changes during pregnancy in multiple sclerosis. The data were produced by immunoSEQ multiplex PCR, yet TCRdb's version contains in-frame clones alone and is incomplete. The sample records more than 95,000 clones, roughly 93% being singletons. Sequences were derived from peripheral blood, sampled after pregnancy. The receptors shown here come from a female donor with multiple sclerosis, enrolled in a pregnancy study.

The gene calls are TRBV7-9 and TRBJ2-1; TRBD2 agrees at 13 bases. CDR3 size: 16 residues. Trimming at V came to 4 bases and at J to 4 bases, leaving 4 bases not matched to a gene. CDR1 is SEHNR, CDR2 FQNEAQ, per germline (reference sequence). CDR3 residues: CASSSTSGGAYNEQFF. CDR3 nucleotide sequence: TGTGCCAGCAGCTCTACTAGCGGGGGGGCGTACAATGAGCAGTTCTTC.

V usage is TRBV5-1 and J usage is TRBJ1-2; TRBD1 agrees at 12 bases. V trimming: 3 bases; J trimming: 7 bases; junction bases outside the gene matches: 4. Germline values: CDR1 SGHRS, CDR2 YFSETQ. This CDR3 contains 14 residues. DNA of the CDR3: TGCGCCAGCAGCTGGGGACAGGGGGCTGGTGGCTACACCTTC. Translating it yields CASSWGQGAGGYTF. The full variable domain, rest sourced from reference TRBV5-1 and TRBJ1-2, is KAGVTQTPRYLIKTRGQQVTLSCSPISGHRSVSWYQQTPGQGLQFLFEYFSETQRNKGNFPGRFSGRQFSNSRSEMNVSTLELGDSALYLCASSWGQGAGGYTFGSGTRLTVV.

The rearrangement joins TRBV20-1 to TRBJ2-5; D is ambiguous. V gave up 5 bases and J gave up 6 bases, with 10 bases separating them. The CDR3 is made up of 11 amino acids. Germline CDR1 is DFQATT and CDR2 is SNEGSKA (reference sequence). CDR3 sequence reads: CSAHGGKTQYF. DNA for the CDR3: TGCAGTGCTCACGGCGGAAAGACCCAGTACTTC.

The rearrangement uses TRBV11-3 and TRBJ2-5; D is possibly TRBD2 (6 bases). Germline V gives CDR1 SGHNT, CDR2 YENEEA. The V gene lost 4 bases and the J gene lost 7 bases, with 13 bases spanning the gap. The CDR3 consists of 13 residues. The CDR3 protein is CASSYGEAGTQYF. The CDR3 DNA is TGTGCCAGCAGCTATGGCGAAGCGGGGACCCAGTACTTC.

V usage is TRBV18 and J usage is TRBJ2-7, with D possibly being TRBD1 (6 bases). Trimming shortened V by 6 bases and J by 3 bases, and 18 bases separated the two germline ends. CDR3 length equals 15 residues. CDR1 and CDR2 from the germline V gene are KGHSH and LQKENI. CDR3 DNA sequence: TGTGCCAGCTCCCAGGGTGGGGGCCTTATCTACGAGCAGTACTTC. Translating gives CASSQGGGLIYEQYF.

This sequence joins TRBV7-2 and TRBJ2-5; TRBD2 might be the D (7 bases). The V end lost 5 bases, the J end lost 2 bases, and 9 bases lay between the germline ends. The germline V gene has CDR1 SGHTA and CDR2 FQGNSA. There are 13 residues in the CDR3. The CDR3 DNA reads TGTGCCAGCAGCCGGGGGGCACAAGAGACCCAGTACTTC. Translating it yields CASSRGAQETQYF.

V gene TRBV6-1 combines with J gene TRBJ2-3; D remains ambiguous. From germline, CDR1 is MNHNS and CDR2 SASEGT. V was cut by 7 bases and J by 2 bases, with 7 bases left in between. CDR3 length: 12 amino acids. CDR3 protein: CASTLYTDTQYF. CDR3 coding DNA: TGTGCCAGCACGTTGTACACAGATACGCAGTATTTT.

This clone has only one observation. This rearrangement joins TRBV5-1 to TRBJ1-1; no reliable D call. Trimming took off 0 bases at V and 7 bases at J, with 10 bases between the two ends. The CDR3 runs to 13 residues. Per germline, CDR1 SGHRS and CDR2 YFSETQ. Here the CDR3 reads CASSLGLTSEAFF. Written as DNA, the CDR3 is TGCGCCAGCAGCTTGGGCCTTACAAGTGAAGCTTTCTTT.

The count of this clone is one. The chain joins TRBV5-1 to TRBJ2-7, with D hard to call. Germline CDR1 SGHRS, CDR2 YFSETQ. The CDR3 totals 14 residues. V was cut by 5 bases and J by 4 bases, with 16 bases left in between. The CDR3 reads CASSPNQELYEQYF. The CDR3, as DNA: TGCGCCAGCAGTCCCAACCAAGAACTATACGAGCAGTACTTC.

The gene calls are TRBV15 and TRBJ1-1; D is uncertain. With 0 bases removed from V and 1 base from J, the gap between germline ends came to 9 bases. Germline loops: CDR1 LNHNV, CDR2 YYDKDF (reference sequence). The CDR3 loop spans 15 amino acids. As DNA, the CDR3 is TGTGCCACCAGCAGAGATCTCGCAGGGAACACTGAAGCTTTCTTT. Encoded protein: CATSRDLAGNTEAFF.

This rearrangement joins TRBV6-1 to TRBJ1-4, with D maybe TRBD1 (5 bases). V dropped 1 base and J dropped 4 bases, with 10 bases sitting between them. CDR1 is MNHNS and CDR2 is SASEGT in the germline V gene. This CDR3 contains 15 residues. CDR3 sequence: CASSEGQPVNEKLFF. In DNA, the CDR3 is TGTGCCAGCAGTGAAGGACAGCCTGTTAATGAAAAACTGTTTTTT.

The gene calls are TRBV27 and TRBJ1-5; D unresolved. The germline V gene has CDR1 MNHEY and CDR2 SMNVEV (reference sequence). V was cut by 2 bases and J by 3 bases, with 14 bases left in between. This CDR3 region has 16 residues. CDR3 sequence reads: CASSLRSRGFNQPQHF. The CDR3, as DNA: TGTGCCAGCAGTTTAAGAAGCCGCGGATTCAATCAGCCCCAGCATTTT.

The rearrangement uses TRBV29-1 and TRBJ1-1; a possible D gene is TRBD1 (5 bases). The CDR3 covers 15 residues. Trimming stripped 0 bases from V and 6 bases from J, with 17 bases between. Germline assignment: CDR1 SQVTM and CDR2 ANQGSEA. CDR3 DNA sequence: TGCAGCGTTGAAGACCAGACCAGGGCGGTCCCTGAAGCTTTCTTT. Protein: CSVEDQTRAVPEAFF.

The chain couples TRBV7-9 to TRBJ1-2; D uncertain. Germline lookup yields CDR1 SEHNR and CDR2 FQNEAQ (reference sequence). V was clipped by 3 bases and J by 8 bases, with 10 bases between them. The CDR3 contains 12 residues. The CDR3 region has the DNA TGTGCCAGCAGCTTGGCGGGGAAGGGCTACACCTTC. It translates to CASSLAGKGYTF.

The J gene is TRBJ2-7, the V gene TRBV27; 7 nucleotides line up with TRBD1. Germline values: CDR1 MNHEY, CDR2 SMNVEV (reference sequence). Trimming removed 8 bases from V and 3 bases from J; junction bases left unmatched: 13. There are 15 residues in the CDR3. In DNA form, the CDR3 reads TGTGCCAGCGGGACCGCCCGGGACAGCATCTACGAGCAGTACTTC. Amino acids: CASGTARDSIYEQYF.

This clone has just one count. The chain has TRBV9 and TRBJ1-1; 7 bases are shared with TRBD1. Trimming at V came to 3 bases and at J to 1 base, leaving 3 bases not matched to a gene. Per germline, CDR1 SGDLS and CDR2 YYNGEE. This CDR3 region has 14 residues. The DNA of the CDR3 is TGTGCCAGCAGCGCCCACAGGGGGAACACTGAAGCTTTCTTT. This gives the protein CASSAHRGNTEAFF.

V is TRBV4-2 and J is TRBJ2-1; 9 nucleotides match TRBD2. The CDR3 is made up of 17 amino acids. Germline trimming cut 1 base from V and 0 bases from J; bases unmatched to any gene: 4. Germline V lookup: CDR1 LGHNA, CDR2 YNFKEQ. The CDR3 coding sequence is TGTGCCAGCAGCCAAGGGACTAGCGCAAACTCCTACAATGAGCAGTTCTTC. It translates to CASSQGTSANSYNEQFF.

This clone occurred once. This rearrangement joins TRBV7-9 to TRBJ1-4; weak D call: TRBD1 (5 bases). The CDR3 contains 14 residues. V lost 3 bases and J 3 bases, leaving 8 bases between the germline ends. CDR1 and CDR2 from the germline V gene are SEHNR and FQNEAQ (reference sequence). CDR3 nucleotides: TGTGCCAGCAGCTTGGGGGGTCCTAATGAAAAACTGTTTTTT. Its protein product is CASSLGGPNEKLFF. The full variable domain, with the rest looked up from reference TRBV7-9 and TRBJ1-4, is DTGVSQNPRHKITKRGQNVTFRCDPISEHNRLYWYRQTLGQGPEFLTYFQNEAQLEKSRLLSDRFSAERPKGSFSTLEIQRTEQGDSAMYLCASSLGGPNEKLFFGSGTQLSVL.

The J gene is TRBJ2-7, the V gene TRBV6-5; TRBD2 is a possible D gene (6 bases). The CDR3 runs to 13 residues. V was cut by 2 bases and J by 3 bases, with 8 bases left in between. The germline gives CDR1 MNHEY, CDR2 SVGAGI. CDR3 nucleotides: TGTGCCAGCAGTTACGGGGGGTACTACGAGCAGTACTTC. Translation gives CASSYGGYYEQYF.

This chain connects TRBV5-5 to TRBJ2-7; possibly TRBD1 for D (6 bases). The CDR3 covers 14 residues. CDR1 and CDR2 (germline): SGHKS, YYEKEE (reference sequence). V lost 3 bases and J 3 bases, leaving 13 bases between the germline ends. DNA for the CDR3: TGTGCCAGCAGCTGGATGGGGGCTCGCTACGAGCAGTACTTC. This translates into CASSWMGARYEQYF.

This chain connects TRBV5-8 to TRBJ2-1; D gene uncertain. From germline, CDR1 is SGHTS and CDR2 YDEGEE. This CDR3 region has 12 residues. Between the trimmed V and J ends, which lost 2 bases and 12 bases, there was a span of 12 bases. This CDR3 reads CASSLGVIGQFF. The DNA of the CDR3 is TGTGCCAGCAGCTTAGGAGTAATCGGGCAGTTCTTC.

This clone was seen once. The CDR3, as DNA: TGCAGCGCCAGGGGCACCGGGGAGCTGTTTTTT. Translated, it gives CSARGTGELFF. The chain joins TRBV29-1 to TRBJ2-2; the D gene is possibly TRBD1 (6 bases). Trimming removed 7 bases at V and 4 bases at J, with 7 bases between. CDR3 length equals 11 residues. Germline lookup yields CDR1 SQVTM and CDR2 ANQGSEA.

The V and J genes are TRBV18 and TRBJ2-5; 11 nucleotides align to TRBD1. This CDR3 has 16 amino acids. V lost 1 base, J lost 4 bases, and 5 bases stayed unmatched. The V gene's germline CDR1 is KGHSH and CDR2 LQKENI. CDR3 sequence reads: CASSPLGQGASETQYF. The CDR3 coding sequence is TGTGCCAGCTCACCACTCGGACAGGGGGCTTCAGAGACCCAGTACTTC.

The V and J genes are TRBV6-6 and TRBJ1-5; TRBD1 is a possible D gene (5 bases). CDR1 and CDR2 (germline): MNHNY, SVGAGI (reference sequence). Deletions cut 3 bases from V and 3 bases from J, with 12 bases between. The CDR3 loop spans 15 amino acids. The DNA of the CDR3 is TGTGCCAGCAGTTATCCTGACAGAAACAATCAGCCCCAGCATTTT. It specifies CASSYPDRNNQPQHF.

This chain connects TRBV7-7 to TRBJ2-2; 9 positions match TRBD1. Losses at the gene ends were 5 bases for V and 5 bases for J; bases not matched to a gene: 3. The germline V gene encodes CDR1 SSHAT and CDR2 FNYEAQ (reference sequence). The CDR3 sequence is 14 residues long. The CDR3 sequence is CASSPDRGTGELFF. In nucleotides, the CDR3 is TGTGCCAGCAGCCCCGACAGGGGGACCGGGGAGCTGTTTTTT.

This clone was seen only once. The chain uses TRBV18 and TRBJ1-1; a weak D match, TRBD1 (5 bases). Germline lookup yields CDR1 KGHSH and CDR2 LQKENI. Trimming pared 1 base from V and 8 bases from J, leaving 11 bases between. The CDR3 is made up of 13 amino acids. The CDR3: CASSPRAGQEAFF. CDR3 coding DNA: TGTGCCAGCTCACCACGGGCAGGACAAGAAGCTTTCTTT.

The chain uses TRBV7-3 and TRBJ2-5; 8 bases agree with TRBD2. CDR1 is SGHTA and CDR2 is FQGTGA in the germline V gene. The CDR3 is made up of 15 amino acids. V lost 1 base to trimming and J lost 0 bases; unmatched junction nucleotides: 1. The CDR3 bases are TGTGCCAGCAGCTTAATAGCGGGGAACCAAGAGACCCAGTACTTC. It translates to CASSLIAGNQETQYF. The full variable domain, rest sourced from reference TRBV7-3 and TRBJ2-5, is GAGVSQTPSNKVTEKGKYVELRCDPISGHTALYWYRQSLGQGPEFLIYFQGTGAADDSGLPNDRFFAVRPEGSVSTLKIQRTERGDSAVYLCASSLIAGNQETQYFGPGTRLLVL.

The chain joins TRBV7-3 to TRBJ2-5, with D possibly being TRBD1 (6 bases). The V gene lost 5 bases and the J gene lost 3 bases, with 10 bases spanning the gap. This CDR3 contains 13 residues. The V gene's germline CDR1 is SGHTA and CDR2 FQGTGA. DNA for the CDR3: TGTGCCAGCAGCACGCAGGGGAAAGAGACCCAGTACTTC. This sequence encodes CASSTQGKETQYF.